The rows below give T cell receptor beta chains drawn from one sample of a study of cytomegalovirus exposure and HLA in healthy donors. Clones were read by immunoSEQ multiplex PCR, and TCRdb kept only the in-frame ones, dropping some. The sample has roughly 120,000 clones. Sample: PBMCs. These TCRs come from a man aged 35-49 years in good health and CMV-seronegative. Both conserved end residues are part of each CDR3. A D gene is named only where the DNA matches it firmly.

v_gene	j_gene	d_gene	CDR3nt	CDR3aa
TRBV30	TRBJ1-1	TRBD1	TGTGCCTGGAAGAGGACAGGGAGCACTGAAGCTTTCTTT	CAWKRTGSTEAFF
TRBV7-2	TRBJ2-1	NA	TGTGCCAGCAGCCCGGTTCGCAATGAGCAGTTCTTC	CASSPVRNEQFF
TRBV7-2	TRBJ1-2	NA	TGTGCCAGCAGCTTAGTGTCCCAGGGGAGCTATGGCTACACCTTC	CASSLVSQGSYGYTF
TRBV10-3	TRBJ1-6	TRBD1	TGTGCCATCAGCAAAACCGGGACAGAGAATTCACCCCTCCACTTT	CAISKTGTENSPLHF
TRBV7-9	TRBJ1-6	TRBD1	TGTGCCAGCAGCCTCACAGGGGGACTCTCACCCCTCCACTTT	CASSLTGGLSPLHF
TRBV7-6	TRBJ2-1	TRBD1	TGTGCCAGCAGCTTAGCTGTGGGCGGGACAGGGGCTTACAATGAGCAGTTCTTC	CASSLAVGGTGAYNEQFF
TRBV2	TRBJ2-2	NA	TGTGCCAGCAGGGGCCTGGGGCCCGGGGAGCTGTTTTTT	CASRGLGPGELFF
TRBV2	TRBJ1-2	TRBD1	TGTGCCGGAAGACAGGGGGCTCAGGGCTATGGCTACACCTTC	CAGRQGAQGYGYTF
TRBV5-1	TRBJ2-5	NA	TGCGCCAGCAGCCCTGACAGACAAGAGACCCAGTACTTC	CASSPDRQETQYF
TRBV5-1	TRBJ2-3	TRBD2	TGCGCCAGCAGCTTGGTAGGGACTAGCGGGGACACTAGCACAGATACGCAGTATTTT	CASSLVGTSGDTSTDTQYF
TRBV18	TRBJ2-7	TRBD2	TGTGCCAGCTCACTGCTAGCGGAATCCTACGAGCAGTACTTC	CASSLLAESYEQYF
TRBV5-6	TRBJ2-3	NA	TGTGCCAGCAGCTTGTTCGGGACATTACATGACACAGATACGCAGTATTTT	CASSLFGTLHDTDTQYF
TRBV7-2	TRBJ2-1	NA	TGTGCCAGCAGCTTACAACGGGAGCAGTTCTTC	CASSLQREQFF
TRBV5-1	TRBJ1-4	NA	TGCGCCAGCAGCTATGACAGATTTGCAACTAATGAAAAACTGTTTTTT	CASSYDRFATNEKLFF
TRBV29-1	TRBJ2-7	TRBD1	TGCAGCGTCGCGGGACAGGACAGCACATACGAGCAGTACTTC	CSVAGQDSTYEQYF
TRBV6-6	TRBJ2-3	NA	TGTGCCAGCAGTTATGGGCAGACACGCACAGATACGCAGTATTTT	CASSYGQTRTDTQYF
TRBV27	TRBJ2-7	NA	TGTGCCAGCAGTACTTCCGGCGGGTTCTCCTACGAGCAGTACTTC	CASSTSGGFSYEQYF
TRBV5-1	TRBJ2-7	TRBD1	TGCGCCAGCAGCTCGGCTCAGGGACAGGGGCACGAGCAGTACTTC	CASSSAQGQGHEQYF
TRBV6-1	TRBJ2-7	TRBD1	TGTGCCAGCATGATACAGGGGGCGCGCGAGCAGTACTTC	CASMIQGAREQYF
TRBV9	TRBJ2-1	NA	TGTGCCAGCAGCGTAGTACCTCGGGAAGGGGAGCAGTTCTTC	CASSVVPREGEQFF
TRBV29-1	TRBJ1-1	NA	TGCAGCGTGACCGACAGGTACACTGAAGCTTTCTTT	CSVTDRYTEAFF
TRBV10-3	TRBJ2-7	TRBD2	TGTGCCATCAGCGTAGCGGGAGGGCCGCGAGAGCAGTACTTC	CAISVAGGPREQYF
TRBV4-1	TRBJ1-1	NA	TGCGCCAGCAGCCAAGAGAGTGTGGGCATGGCGTGGATAGGAGCTTTCTTT	CASSQESVGMAWIGAFF
TRBV6-4	TRBJ2-1	TRBD2	TGTGCCAGCAGTGAAGGGCCTAGCGGGATGTACATCGATGAGCAGTTCTTC	CASSEGPSGMYIDEQFF
TRBV5-1	TRBJ2-5	TRBD2	TGCGCCAGCAGCTTGGTCCCCTCGACGACTAGCTACCAAGAGACCCAGTACTTC	CASSLVPSTTSYQETQYF
TRBV15	TRBJ1-4	NA	TGTGCCACCAGCGTAAACAGGCAGACTAATGAAAAACTGTTTTTT	CATSVNRQTNEKLFF
TRBV7-7	TRBJ2-1	TRBD2	TGTGCTAGCAGCCAGCGAGCGGGAGGGCCGGTCAATGAGCAGTTCTTC	CASSQRAGGPVNEQFF
TRBV30	TRBJ1-5	TRBD1	TGTGCCTGGAGCAAGGGAGGACAGGGTATCGGTTTT	CAWSKGGQGIGF
TRBV6-1	TRBJ2-7	TRBD2	TGTGCCAGCAGGGGGACTAGCGGGATCCTCGAGCAGTACTTC	CASRGTSGILEQYF
TRBV6-6	TRBJ1-2	TRBD1	TGTGCCAGCACCCCTTGGGGGGGACAGGGATTGGATGGCTACACCTTC	CASTPWGGQGLDGYTF
TRBV29-1	TRBJ2-1	NA	TGCAGCGTTAGTAGGGGACTCGGCTCCTACAATGAGCAGTTCTTC	CSVSRGLGSYNEQFF
TRBV7-2	TRBJ2-7	NA	TGTGCCAGCAGCTTTGGGAGCTCCTACGAGCAGTACTTC	CASSFGSSYEQYF
TRBV2	TRBJ1-3	NA	TGTGCCAGCAGTGGGTCGGACAGTTATACTGGAAACACCATATATTTT	CASSGSDSYTGNTIYF
TRBV11-2	TRBJ2-1	TRBD2	TGTGCCAGCAGCCCCCCGGGGGGAGGGCCATTTTATGAGCAGTTCTTC	CASSPPGGGPFYEQFF
TRBV10-1	TRBJ2-6	NA	TGCGCCAGCAGTGTTTGGAGGACCGTCGTCTCTGGGGCCAACGTCCTGACTTTC	CASSVWRTVVSGANVLTF
TRBV10-3	TRBJ2-1	TRBD2	TGTGCCATCAGCCTAGCGGAGAGCTCCTACAATGAGCAGTTCTTC	CAISLAESSYNEQFF
TRBV2	TRBJ2-7	TRBD2	TGTGCCAGCAGGGCCGGGACTAGCGGGATCCCGCGCTCCTACGAGCAGTACTTC	CASRAGTSGIPRSYEQYF
TRBV30	TRBJ1-1	NA	TGTGCCTGGAGTGTACGAGAAAACACTGAAGCTTTCTTT	CAWSVRENTEAFF
TRBV10-3	TRBJ2-3	TRBD2	TGTGCCATCAGAGGGGAGGGTACGGCAGATACGCAGTATTTT	CAIRGEGTADTQYF
TRBV19	TRBJ2-2	NA	TGTGCCAGTAGTATAGTAACCGGGGAGCTGTTTTTT	CASSIVTGELFF